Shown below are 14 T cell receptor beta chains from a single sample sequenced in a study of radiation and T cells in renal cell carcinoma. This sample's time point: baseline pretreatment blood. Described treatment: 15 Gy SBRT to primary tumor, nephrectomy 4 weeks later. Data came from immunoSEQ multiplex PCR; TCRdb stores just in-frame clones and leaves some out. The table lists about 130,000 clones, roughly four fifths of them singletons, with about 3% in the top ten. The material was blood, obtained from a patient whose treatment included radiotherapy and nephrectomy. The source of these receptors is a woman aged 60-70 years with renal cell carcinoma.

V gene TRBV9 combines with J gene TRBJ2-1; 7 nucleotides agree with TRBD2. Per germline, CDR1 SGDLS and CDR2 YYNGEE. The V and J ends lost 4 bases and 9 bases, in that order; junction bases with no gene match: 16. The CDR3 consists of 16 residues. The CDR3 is CASSQTPGTSVIEQFF. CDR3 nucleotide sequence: TGTGCCAGCAGCCAAACCCCGGGAACTAGCGTTATTGAGCAGTTCTTC.

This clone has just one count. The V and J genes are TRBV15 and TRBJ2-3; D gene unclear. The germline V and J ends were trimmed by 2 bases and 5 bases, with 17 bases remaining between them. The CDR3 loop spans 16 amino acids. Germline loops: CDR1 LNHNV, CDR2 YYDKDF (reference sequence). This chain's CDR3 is CATSRTNLGSVDTQYF. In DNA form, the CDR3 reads TGTGCCACCAGCAGAACTAACTTGGGATCCGTAGATACGCAGTATTTT.

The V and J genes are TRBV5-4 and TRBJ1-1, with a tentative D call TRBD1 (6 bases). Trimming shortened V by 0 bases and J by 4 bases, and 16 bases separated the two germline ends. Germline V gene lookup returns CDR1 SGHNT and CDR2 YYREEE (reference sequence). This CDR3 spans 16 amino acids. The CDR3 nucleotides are TGTGCCAGCAGCTTGGATCCAGGGGAAGCTTCCACTGAAGCTTTCTTT. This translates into CASSLDPGEASTEAFF.

CDR3 DNA sequence: TGTGCCATCTGGCGACCATCCTACGAGCAGTACTTC. This encodes CAIWRPSYEQYF. This chain joins TRBV10-3 and TRBJ2-7; D ambiguous. Germline loops: CDR1 ENHRY, CDR2 SYGVKD. The ends were cut back, 8 bases at V and 1 base at J, with 9 bases in the middle. The CDR3 has 12 amino acids.

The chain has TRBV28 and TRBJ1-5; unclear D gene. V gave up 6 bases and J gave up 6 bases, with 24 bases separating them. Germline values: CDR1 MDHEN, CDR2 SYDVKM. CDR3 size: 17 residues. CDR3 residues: CASRIGGSMLNSQPQHF. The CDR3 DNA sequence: TGTGCCAGCAGGATAGGTGGCAGTATGTTGAATTCTCAGCCCCAGCATTTT.

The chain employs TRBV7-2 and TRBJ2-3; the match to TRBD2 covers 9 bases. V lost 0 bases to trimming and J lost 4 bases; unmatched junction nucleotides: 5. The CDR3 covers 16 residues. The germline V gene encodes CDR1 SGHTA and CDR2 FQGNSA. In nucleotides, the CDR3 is TGTGCCAGCAGCTTAGCGGTAGCGGGAGTCGCAGATACGCAGTATTTT. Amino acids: CASSLAVAGVADTQYF.

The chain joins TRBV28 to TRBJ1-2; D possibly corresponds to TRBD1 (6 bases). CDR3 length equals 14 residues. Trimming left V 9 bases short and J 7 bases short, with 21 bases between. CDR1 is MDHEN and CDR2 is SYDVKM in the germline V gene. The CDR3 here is CASSSPGVFRGYTF. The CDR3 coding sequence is TGTGCCAGTTCCTCGCCAGGGGTTTTTCGTGGCTACACCTTC.

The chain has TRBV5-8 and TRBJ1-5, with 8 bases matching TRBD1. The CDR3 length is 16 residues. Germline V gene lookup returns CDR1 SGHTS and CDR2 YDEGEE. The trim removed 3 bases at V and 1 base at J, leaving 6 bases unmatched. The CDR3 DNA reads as TGTGCCAGCAGCTCGGGGACAGGTCCGAGCAATCAGCCCCAGCATTTT. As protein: CASSSGTGPSNQPQHF.

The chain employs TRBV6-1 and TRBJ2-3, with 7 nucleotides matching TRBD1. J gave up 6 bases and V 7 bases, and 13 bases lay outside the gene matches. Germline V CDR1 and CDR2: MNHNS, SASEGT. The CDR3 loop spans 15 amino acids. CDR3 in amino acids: CASTQVTGEPDTQYF. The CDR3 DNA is TGTGCCAGCACCCAGGTCACAGGGGAGCCGGATACGCAGTATTTT.

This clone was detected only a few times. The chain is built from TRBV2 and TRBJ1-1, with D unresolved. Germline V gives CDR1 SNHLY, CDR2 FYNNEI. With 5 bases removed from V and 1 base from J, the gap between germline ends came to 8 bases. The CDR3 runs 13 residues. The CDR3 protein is CASSLDGNTEAFF. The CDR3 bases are TGTGCCAGCAGTTTGGATGGGAACACTGAAGCTTTCTTT.

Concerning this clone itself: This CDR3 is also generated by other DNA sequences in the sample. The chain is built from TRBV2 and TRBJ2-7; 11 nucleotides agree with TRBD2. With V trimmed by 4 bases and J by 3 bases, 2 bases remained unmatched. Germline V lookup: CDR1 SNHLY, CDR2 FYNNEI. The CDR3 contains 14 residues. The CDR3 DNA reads TGTGCCAGCAGTGGACTAGCGGGGATCTACGAGCAGTACTTC. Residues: CASSGLAGIYEQYF.

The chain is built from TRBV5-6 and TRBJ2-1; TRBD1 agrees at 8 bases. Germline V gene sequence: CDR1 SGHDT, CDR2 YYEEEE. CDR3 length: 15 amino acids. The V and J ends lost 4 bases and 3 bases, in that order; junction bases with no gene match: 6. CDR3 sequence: CASSPVGQVYNEQFF. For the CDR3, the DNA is TGTGCCAGCAGCCCTGTGGGACAGGTCTACAATGAGCAGTTCTTC.

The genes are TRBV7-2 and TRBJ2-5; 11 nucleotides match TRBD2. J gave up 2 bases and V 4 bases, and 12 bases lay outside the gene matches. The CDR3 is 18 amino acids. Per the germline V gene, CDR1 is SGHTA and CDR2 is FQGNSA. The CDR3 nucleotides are TGTGCCAGCAGCTCACAAATCTTGCTAGCGGGAGGACAAGAGACCCAGTACTTC. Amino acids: CASSSQILLAGGQETQYF.

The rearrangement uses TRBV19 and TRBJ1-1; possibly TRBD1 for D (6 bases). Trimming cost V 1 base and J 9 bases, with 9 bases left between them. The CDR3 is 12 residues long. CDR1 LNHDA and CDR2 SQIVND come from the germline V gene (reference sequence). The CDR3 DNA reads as TGTGCCAGTAGTATAGGGGACATCAAAGCTTTCTTT. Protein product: CASSIGDIKAFF. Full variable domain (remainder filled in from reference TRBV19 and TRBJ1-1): DGGITQSPKYLFRKEGQNVTLSCEQNLNHDAMYWYRQDPGQGLRLIYYSQIVNDFQKGDIAEGYSVSREKKESFPLTVTSAQKNPTAFYLCASSIGDIKAFFGQGTRLTVV.